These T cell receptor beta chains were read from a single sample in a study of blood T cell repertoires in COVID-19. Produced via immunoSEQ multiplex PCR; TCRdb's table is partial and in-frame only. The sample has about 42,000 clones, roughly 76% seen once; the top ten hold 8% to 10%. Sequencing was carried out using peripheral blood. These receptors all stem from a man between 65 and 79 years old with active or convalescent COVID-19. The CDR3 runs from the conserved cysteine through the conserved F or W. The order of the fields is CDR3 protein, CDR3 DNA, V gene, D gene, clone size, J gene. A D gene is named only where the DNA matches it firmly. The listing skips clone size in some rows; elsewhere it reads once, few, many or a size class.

CDR3 protein: CASSESGGFTDGYTF; CDR3 DNA: TGTGCCAGCAGTGAATCGGGGGGATTTACGGATGGCTACACCTTC; V gene: TRBV6-1; D gene: .; clone size: .; J gene: TRBJ1-2
CDR3 protein: CASSEAERWSPLHF; CDR3 DNA: TGTGCCAGCAGTGAAGCCGAGAGATGGTCACCCCTCCACTTT; V gene: TRBV2; D gene: .; clone size: few; J gene: TRBJ1-6
CDR3 protein: CASSRARGGFTDTQYF; CDR3 DNA: TGTGCCAGTAGTAGGGCTAGGGGGGGGTTCACAGATACGCAGTATTTT; V gene: TRBV19; D gene: .; clone size: .; J gene: TRBJ2-3
CDR3 protein: CASSPPGVDGYTF; CDR3 DNA: TGTGCCAGCTCACCACCAGGGGTCGATGGCTACACCTTC; V gene: TRBV18; D gene: .; clone size: .; J gene: TRBJ1-2
CDR3 protein: CAWRRPGTGEQYF; CDR3 DNA: TGTGCCTGGAGAAGACCCGGGACAGGGGAGCAGTACTTC; V gene: TRBV30; D gene: TRBD1; clone size: .; J gene: TRBJ2-7
CDR3 protein: CASSTVRGTYGGYTF; CDR3 DNA: TGCGCCAGCAGCACCGTCAGGGGGACCTATGGGGGCTACACCTTC; V gene: TRBV4-1; D gene: TRBD1; clone size: .; J gene: TRBJ1-2
CDR3 protein: CAWSRDRDTTQYF; CDR3 DNA: TGTGCCTGGAGTCGGGACAGGGATACTACGCAGTACTTC; V gene: TRBV30; D gene: TRBD1; clone size: .; J gene: TRBJ2-7
CDR3 protein: CASRDRPRGQPQHF; CDR3 DNA: TGCGCCAGCAGGGACAGGCCCCGAGGGCAGCCCCAGCATTTT; V gene: TRBV10-1; D gene: TRBD1; clone size: .; J gene: TRBJ1-5
CDR3 protein: CASSVDTSGGAGEQFF; CDR3 DNA: TGTGCCAGCAGTGTAGACACTAGCGGGGGGGCCGGGGAGCAGTTCTTC; V gene: TRBV2; D gene: TRBD2; clone size: .; J gene: TRBJ2-1
CDR3 protein: CASSLRETQYF; CDR3 DNA: TGTGCCAGCAGTTTGCGGGAGACCCAGTACTTC; V gene: TRBV28; D gene: .; clone size: .; J gene: TRBJ2-5
CDR3 protein: CASSLAGARELFF; CDR3 DNA: TGTGCCAGCAGCTTGGCAGGTGCCAGGGAGCTGTTTTTT; V gene: TRBV5-4; D gene: .; clone size: once; J gene: TRBJ2-2
CDR3 protein: CASMAGGGYGYTF; CDR3 DNA: TGTGCCAGCATGGCAGGGGGCGGCTATGGCTACACCTTC; V gene: TRBV5-6; D gene: TRBD1; clone size: .; J gene: TRBJ1-2
CDR3 protein: CASSQEDRGRDRGGQQYF; CDR3 DNA: TGTGCCAGCAGCCAAGAGGACCGTGGCCGGGACAGGGGTGGTCAGCAGTACTTC; V gene: TRBV14; D gene: TRBD1; clone size: once; J gene: TRBJ2-7
CDR3 protein: CASSPFPRGEKLFF; CDR3 DNA: TGTGCCAGCAGCCCCTTCCCGCGGGGTGAAAAACTGTTTTTT; V gene: TRBV3-1/TRBV3-2; D gene: .; clone size: .; J gene: TRBJ1-4
CDR3 protein: CASSELRQETDTQYF; CDR3 DNA: TGCGCCAGCAGTGAGCTTAGACAGGAAACAGATACGCAGTATTTT; V gene: TRBV10-1; D gene: .; clone size: .; J gene: TRBJ2-3
CDR3 protein: CASSQESGGGEQYF; CDR3 DNA: TGTGCCAGCAGCCAAGAGTCGGGGGGGGGCGAGCAGTACTTC; V gene: TRBV4-2; D gene: TRBD2; clone size: .; J gene: TRBJ2-7
CDR3 protein: CASTQTGGSGNTIYF; CDR3 DNA: TGTGCCAGCACCCAAACAGGGGGATCTGGAAACACCATATATTTT; V gene: TRBV6-5; D gene: TRBD1; clone size: .; J gene: TRBJ1-3
CDR3 protein: CASSFGQGGGTTEAFF; CDR3 DNA: TGTGCCAGCAGCTTCGGACAGGGAGGTGGAACCACTGAAGCTTTCTTT; V gene: TRBV7-2; D gene: TRBD1; clone size: .; J gene: TRBJ1-1